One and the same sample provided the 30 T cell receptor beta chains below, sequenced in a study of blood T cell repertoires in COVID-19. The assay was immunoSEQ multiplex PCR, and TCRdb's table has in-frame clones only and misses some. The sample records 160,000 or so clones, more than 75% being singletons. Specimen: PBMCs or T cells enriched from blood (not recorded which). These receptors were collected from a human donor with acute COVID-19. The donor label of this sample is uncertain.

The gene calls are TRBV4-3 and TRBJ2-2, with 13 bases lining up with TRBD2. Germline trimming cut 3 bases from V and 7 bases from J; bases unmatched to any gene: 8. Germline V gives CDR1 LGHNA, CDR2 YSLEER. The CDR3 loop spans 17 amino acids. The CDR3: CASSHPGLAGLGGELFF. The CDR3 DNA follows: TGCGCCAGCAGCCACCCGGGACTAGCGGGGTTGGGCGGGGAGCTGTTTTTT.

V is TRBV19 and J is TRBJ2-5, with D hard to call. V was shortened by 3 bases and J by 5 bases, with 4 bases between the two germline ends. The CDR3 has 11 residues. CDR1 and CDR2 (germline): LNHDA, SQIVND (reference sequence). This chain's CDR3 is CASSIAETQYF. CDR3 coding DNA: TGTGCCAGTAGTATCGCGGAGACCCAGTACTTC.

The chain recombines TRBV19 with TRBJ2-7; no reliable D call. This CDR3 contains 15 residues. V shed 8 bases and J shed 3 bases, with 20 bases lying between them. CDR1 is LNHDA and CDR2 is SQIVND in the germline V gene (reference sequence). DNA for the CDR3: TGTGCCAGTTCGTCTAACGGAGAATCCCACTACGAGCAGTACTTC. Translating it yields CASSSNGESHYEQYF. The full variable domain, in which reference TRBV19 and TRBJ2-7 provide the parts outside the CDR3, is DGGITQSPKYLFRKEGQNVTLSCEQNLNHDAMYWYRQDPGQGLRLIYYSQIVNDFQKGDIAEGYSVSREKKESFPLTVTSAQKNPTAFYLCASSSNGESHYEQYFGPGTRLTVT.

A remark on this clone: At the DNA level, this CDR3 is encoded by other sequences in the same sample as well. CDR3 amino acids: CASSVEGSTDTQYF. The CDR3 bases are TGTGCCAGCAGCGTAGAGGGGTCCACAGATACGCAGTATTTT. This chain uses TRBV9 with TRBJ2-3, with D possibly TRBD1 on 5 matching bases. The CDR3 covers 14 residues. Germline V gene sequence: CDR1 SGDLS, CDR2 YYNGEE. V was shortened by 0 bases and J by 2 bases, with 7 bases between the two germline ends.

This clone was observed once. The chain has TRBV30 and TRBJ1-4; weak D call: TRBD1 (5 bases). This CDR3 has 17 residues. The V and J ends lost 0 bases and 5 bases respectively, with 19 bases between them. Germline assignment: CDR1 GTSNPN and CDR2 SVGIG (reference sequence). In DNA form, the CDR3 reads TGTGCCTGGAGTGTATACCTGCAGACAGTTAGAAATGAAAAACTGTTTTTT. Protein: CAWSVYLQTVRNEKLFF.

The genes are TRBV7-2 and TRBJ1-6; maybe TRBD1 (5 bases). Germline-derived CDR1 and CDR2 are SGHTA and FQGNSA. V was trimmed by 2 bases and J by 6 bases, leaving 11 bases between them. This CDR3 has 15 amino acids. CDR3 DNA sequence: TGTGCCAGCAGCTTAAATCAGGGAATTAATTCACCCCTCCACTTT. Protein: CASSLNQGINSPLHF.

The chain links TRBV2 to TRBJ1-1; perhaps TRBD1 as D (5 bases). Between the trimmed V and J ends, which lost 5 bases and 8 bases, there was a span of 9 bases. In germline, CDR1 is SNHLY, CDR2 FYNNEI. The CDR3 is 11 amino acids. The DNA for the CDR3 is TGTGCCAGCAGTTATAACAGGGAAGCTTTCTTT. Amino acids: CASSYNREAFF.

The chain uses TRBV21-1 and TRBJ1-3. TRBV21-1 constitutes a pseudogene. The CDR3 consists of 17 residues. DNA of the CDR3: TGTGCCAGCAGCAAAGGTATCCCTCGAGGGCGAGGAAACACCATATATTTT. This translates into CASSKGIPRGRGNTIYF.

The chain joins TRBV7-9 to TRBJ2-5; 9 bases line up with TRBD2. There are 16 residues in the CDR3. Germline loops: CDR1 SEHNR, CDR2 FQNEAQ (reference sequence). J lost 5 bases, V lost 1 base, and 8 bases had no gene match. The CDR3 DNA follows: TGTGCCAGCAGCTTAGAGGTGGCGGGGGGGCTGGAGACCCAGTACTTC. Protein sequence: CASSLEVAGGLETQYF.

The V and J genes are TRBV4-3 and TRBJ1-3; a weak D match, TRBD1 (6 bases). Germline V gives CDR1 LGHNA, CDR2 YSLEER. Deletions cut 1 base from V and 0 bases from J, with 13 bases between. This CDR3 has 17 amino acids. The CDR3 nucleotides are TGCGCCAGCAGCCAAGTCCCTACAGGGTTCTCTGGAAACACCATATATTTT. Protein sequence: CASSQVPTGFSGNTIYF.

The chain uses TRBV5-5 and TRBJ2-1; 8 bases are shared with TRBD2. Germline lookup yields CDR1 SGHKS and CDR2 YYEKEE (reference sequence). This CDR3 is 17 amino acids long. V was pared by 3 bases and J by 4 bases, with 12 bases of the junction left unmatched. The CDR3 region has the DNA TGTGCCAGCAGCTGGTTCGGGCGGGGGGAACTTTACAATGAGCAGTTCTTC. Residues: CASSWFGRGELYNEQFF.

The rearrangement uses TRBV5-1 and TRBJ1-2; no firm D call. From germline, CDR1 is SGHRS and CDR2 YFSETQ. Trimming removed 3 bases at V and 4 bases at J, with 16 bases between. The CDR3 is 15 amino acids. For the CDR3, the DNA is TGCGCCAGCAGCTCTACCTCGACAACCTTCTATGGCTACACCTTC. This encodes CASSSTSTTFYGYTF. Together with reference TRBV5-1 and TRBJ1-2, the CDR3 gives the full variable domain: KAGVTQTPRYLIKTRGQQVTLSCSPISGHRSVSWYQQTPGQGLQFLFEYFSETQRNKGNFPGRFSGRQFSNSRSEMNVSTLELGDSALYLCASSSTSTTFYGYTFGSGTRLTVV.

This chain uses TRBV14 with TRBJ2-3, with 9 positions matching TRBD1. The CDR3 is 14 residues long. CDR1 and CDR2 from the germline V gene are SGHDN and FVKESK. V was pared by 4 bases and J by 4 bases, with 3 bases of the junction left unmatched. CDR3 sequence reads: CASSPRQGADTQYF. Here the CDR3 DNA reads TGTGCCAGCAGCCCAAGACAGGGGGCAGATACGCAGTATTTT.

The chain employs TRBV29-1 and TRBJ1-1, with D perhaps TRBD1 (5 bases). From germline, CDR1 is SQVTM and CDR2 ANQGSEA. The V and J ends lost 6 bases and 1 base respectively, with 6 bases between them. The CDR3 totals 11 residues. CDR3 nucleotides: TGCAGCGTAAGGGGGAACACTGAAGCTTTCTTT. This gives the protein CSVRGNTEAFF. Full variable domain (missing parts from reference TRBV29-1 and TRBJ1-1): SAVISQKPSRDICQRGTSLTIQCQVDSQVTMMFWYRQQPGQSLTLIATANQGSEATYESGFVIDKFPISRPNLTFSTLTVSNMSPEDSSIYLCSVRGNTEAFFGQGTRLTVV.

This CDR3 reads CASSYKGQGGYGYTF. DNA of the CDR3: TGTGCCAGCAGTTACAAAGGACAGGGGGGCTATGGCTACACCTTC. This chain connects TRBV6-5 to TRBJ1-2; 10 bases map to TRBD1. This CDR3 region has 15 residues. Germline lookup yields CDR1 MNHEY and CDR2 SVGAGI. V lost 2 bases, J lost 4 bases, and 4 bases stayed unmatched.

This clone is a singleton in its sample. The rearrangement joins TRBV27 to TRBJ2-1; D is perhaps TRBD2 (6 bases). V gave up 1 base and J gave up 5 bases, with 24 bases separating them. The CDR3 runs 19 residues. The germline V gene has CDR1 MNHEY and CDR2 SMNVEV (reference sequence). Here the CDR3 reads CASSLWAGQGFLSNNEQFF. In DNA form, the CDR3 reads TGTGCCAGCAGTTTATGGGCGGGGCAGGGTTTCCTTAGTAACAATGAGCAGTTCTTC.

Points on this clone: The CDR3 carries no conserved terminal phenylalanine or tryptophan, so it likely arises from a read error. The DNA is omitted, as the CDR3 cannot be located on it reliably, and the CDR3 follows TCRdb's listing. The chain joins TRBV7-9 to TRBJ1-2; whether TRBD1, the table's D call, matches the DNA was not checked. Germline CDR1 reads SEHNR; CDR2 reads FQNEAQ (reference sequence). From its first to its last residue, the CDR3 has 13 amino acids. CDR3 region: CASSPGDEVGTGY.

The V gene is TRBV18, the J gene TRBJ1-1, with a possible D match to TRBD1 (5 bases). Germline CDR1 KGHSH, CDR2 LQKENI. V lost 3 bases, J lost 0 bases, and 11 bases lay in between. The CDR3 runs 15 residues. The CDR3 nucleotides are TGTGCCAGCTCACCCTTACAAGGGGTGAACACTGAAGCTTTCTTT. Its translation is CASSPLQGVNTEAFF.

The CDR3 reads CSVPQTGGGYNEQFF. CDR3 in DNA: TGCAGCGTGCCACAGACAGGGGGGGGCTACAATGAGCAGTTCTTC. V gene TRBV29-1 combines with J gene TRBJ2-1; 9 bases agree with TRBD1. The junction had 9 bases not matched to a gene; V was cut back by 6 bases and J by 3 bases. The CDR3 loop spans 15 amino acids. Germline V gene lookup returns CDR1 SQVTM and CDR2 ANQGSEA.

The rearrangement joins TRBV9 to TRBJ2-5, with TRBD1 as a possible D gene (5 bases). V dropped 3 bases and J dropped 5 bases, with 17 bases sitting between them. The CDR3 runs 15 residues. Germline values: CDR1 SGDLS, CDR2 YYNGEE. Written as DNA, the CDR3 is TGTGCCAGCAGCGCCAGGGATTTATTGGGGGAGACCCAGTACTTC. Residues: CASSARDLLGETQYF.

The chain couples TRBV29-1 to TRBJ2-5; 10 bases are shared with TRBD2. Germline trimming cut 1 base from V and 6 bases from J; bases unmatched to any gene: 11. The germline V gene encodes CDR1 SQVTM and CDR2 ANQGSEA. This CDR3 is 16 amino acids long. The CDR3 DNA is TGCAGCGTTGAAGTAGGAAGCGGGGGGGCCACGAAGACCCAGTACTTC. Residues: CSVEVGSGGATKTQYF.

The DNA of the CDR3 is TGTGCTTGCACGAGGGGGCCGAACTATGGCTACACCTTC. Its translation is CACTRGPNYGYTF. The rearrangement joins TRBV5-8 to TRBJ1-2, with 7 nucleotides matching TRBD1. This CDR3 is 13 amino acids long. CDR1 is SGHTS and CDR2 is YDEGEE in the germline V gene. The full variable domain, completed using reference TRBV5-8 and TRBJ1-2, is EAGVTQSPTHLIKTRGQQATLRCSPISGHTSVYWYQQALGLGLQFLLWYDEGEERNRGNFPPRFSGRQFPNYSSELNVNALELEDSALYLCACTRGPNYGYTFGSGTRLTVV.

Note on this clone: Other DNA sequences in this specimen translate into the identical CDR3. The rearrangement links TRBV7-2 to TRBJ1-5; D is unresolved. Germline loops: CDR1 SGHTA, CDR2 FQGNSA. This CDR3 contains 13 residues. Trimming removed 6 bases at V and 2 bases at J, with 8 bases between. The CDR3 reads CASSQRGNQPQHF. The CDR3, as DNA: TGTGCCAGCAGTCAGAGGGGCAATCAGCCCCAGCATTTT.

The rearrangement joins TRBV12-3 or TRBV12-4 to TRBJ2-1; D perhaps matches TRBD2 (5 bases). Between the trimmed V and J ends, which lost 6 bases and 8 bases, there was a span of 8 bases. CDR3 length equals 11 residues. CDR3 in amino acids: CASRELDEQFF. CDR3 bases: TGTGCCAGCAGGGAACTAGATGAGCAGTTCTTC.

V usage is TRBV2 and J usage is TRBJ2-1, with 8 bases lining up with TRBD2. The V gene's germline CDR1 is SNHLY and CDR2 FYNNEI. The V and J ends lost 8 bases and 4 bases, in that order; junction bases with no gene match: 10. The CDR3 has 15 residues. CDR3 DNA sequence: TGTGCCAGCCGGGGGGGGTGGCTGCAGTACAATGAGCAGTTCTTC. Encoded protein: CASRGGWLQYNEQFF.

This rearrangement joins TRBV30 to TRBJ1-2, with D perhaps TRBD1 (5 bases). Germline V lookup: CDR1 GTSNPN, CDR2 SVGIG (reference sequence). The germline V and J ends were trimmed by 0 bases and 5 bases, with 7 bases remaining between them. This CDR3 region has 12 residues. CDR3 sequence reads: CAWSVGGYGYTF. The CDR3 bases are TGTGCCTGGAGTGTGGGGGGGTATGGCTACACCTTC.

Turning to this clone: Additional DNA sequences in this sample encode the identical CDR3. The CDR3 is CASGLGGGETQYF. CDR3 nucleotide sequence: TGTGCTAGTGGTTTAGGGGGTGGGGAGACCCAGTACTTC. This chain joins TRBV12-5 and TRBJ2-5; TRBD1 might be the D (6 bases). Germline CDR1 and CDR2: LGHNT and FRNRAP. V was cut by 3 bases and J by 5 bases, with 10 bases left in between. The CDR3 totals 13 residues.

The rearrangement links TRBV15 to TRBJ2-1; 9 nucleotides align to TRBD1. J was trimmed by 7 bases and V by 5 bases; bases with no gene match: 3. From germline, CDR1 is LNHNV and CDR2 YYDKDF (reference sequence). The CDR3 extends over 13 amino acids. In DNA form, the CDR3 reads TGTGCCACCAGCGGACAGGGGAAGAATGAGCAGTTCTTC. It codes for CATSGQGKNEQFF.

CDR3 DNA: TGTGCCAGCAGCTTAGCGTTTCAAGAGTCGGGCTACACCTTC. This translates into CASSLAFQESGYTF. The rearrangement joins TRBV11-2 to TRBJ1-2, with D hard to call. Germline V gene lookup returns CDR1 SGHAT and CDR2 FQNNGV. The CDR3 has 14 amino acids. Trimming cost V 1 base and J 8 bases, with 14 bases left between them.

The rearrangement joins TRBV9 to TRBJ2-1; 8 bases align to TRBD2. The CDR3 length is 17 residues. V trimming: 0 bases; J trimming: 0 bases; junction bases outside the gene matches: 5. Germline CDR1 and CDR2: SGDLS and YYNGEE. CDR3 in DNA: TGTGCCAGCAGCGTAGAGGGTAGCGGGGCCTCCTACAATGAGCAGTTCTTC. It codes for CASSVEGSGASYNEQFF.